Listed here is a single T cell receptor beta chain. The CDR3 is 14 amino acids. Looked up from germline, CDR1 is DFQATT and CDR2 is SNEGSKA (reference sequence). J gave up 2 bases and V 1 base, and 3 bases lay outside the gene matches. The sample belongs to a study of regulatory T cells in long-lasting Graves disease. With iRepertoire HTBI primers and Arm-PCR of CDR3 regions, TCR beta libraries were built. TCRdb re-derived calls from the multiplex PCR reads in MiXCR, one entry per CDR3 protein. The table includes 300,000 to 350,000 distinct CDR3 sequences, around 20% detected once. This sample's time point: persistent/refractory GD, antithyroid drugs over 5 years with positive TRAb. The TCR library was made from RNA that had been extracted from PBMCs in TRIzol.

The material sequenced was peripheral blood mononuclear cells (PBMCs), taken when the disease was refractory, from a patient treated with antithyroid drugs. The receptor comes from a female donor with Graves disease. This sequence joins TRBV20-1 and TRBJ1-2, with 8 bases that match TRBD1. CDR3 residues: CSARGTGKNYGYTF. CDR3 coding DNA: TGCAGTGCTAGAGGGACAGGGAAGAACTATGGCTACACCTTC.